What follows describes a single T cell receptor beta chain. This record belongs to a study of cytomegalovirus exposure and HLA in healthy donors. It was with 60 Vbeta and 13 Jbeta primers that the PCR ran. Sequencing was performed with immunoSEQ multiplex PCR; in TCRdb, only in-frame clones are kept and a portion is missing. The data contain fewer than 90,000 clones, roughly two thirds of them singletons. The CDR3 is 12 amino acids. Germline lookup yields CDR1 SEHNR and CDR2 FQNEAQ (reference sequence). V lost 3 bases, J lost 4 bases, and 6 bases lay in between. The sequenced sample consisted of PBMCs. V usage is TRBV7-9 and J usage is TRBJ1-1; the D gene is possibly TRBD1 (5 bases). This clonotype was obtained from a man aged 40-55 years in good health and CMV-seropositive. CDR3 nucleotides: TGTGCCAGCAGCTTCAGGGCCACTGAAGCTTTCTTT. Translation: CASSFRATEAFF.